The clone carrying this T cell receptor (beta chain) was observed a handful of times. The source of the sample is a study of blood T cell repertoires in COVID-19. Across the whole study: PBMCs, B-cell-depleted T cells, or T cells were the source of the cDNA or gDNA that made up the material.

Data came from immunoSEQ multiplex PCR; TCRdb stores just in-frame clones and leaves some out. The sample lists 85,000 to 120,000 clones; 70% to 80% were seen once. CDR1 and CDR2 (germline): SGHNT, YENEEA. Between the trimmed V and J ends, which lost 3 bases and 0 bases, there was a span of 5 bases. CDR3 size: 13 residues. V usage is TRBV11-3 and J usage is TRBJ2-5; D not certain. The TCR was taken from a man aged 80 or over with COVID-19, enrolled during active disease. The sample comprised peripheral blood. The CDR3 nucleotides read TGTGCCAGCAGCTTCTCTCACCAAGAGACCCAGTACTTC. Amino acids: CASSFSHQETQYF.